These 11 T cell receptor beta chains share one sample of origin, sequenced in a study of shared clonotypes between healthy human individuals. Measured with immunoSEQ multiplex PCR; TCRdb has only the in-frame clones, and not every one. The sample lists just over 95,000 clones, around two thirds seen once, with about 45% in the top ten. The sample taken for sequencing was memory CD8+ T cells sorted from blood. As for subset: CD45RO+ cells pooled with CCR7-negative TemRA cells. Receptors originate from a man aged 25-40 years in good health.

This clone was counted ten times or more. The J gene is TRBJ2-1, the V gene TRBV7-9; D is unresolved. CDR1 is SEHNR, CDR2 FQNEAQ, per germline (reference sequence). Trimming shortened V by 3 bases and J by 9 bases, and 9 bases separated the two germline ends. The CDR3 totals 12 residues. In DNA form, the CDR3 reads TGTGCCAGCAGCTTTCCGGTGGCTGAGCAGTTCTTC. Translation: CASSFPVAEQFF.

This clone was picked up a small number of times. The genes are TRBV7-3 and TRBJ2-1, with no clear D. Germline loops: CDR1 SGHTA, CDR2 FQGTGA. The CDR3 is 13 residues long. Trimming pared 2 bases from V and 7 bases from J, leaving 9 bases between. CDR3 bases: TGTGCCAGCAGCTTACTAGGGCGGAATGAGCAGTTCTTC. Its translation is CASSLLGRNEQFF. The entire variable domain, with the rest obtained from reference TRBV7-3 and TRBJ2-1, is as follows: GAGVSQTPSNKVTEKGKYVELRCDPISGHTALYWYRQSLGQGPEFLIYFQGTGAADDSGLPNDRFFAVRPEGSVSTLKIQRTERGDSAVYLCASSLLGRNEQFFGPGTRLTVL.

There are a few counts of this clone. Written as DNA, the CDR3 is TGTGCCAGCAGCACCGCGGCCGGACTGAACACTGAAGCTTTCTTT. Its protein is CASSTAAGLNTEAFF. This chain connects TRBV28 to TRBJ1-1, with D uncertain. The CDR3 has 15 amino acids. The V gene's germline CDR1 is MDHEN and CDR2 SYDVKM. Trimming stripped 6 bases from V and 0 bases from J, with 14 bases between.

DNA of the CDR3: TGTGCCAGCAGTTGGACTAGCGGGACGGATGAGCAGTTCTTC. Amino acids: CASSWTSGTDEQFF. The V gene is TRBV6-5, the J gene TRBJ2-1, with 12 positions matching TRBD2. Unmatched junction bases numbered 3, after V lost 4 bases and J lost 8 bases. Germline loops: CDR1 MNHEY, CDR2 SVGAGI. The CDR3 spans 14 residues.

The sample holds a few counts of this clone. The chain is built from TRBV25-1 and TRBJ2-7; no clear D gene. Germline V gives CDR1 MGHDK, CDR2 SYGVNS. V was cut by 7 bases and J by 3 bases, with 7 bases left in between. CDR3 length equals 11 residues. The CDR3 nucleotides are TGTGCCAGCATTCGCGACTACGAGCAGTACTTC. It is translated as CASIRDYEQYF.

The table lists this clone with many counts. The rearrangement links TRBV28 to TRBJ1-5; D is perhaps TRBD1 (5 bases). CDR1 and CDR2 (germline): MDHEN, SYDVKM. V was trimmed by 4 bases and J by 1 base, leaving 14 bases between them. The CDR3 consists of 16 residues. CDR3 bases: TGTGCCAGCAGTTCTGGGGGACGGTTGAGCAATCAGCCCCAGCATTTT. Translated: CASSSGGRLSNQPQHF.

This clone was counted only a few times. This chain links TRBV7-9 with TRBJ2-5; D may be TRBD2 (6 bases). Germline V CDR1 and CDR2: SEHNR, FQNEAQ (reference sequence). V was pared by 5 bases and J by 5 bases, with 15 bases between. The CDR3 is 14 residues long. DNA for the CDR3: TGTGCCAGCAGCCCGGGGGACGGACGGGAGACCCAGTACTTC. Residues: CASSPGDGRETQYF.

This clone was observed a handful of times. The V call is TRBV9, the J call TRBJ2-2; D not resolved. The CDR3 consists of 14 residues. The V gene's germline CDR1 is SGDLS and CDR2 YYNGEE. V was trimmed by 3 bases and J by 3 bases, leaving 9 bases between them. In DNA, the CDR3 is TGTGCCAGCAGCGGCCCGACGGACACCGGGGAGCTGTTTTTT. Amino acids: CASSGPTDTGELFF.

The CDR3 nucleotides read TGTGCCAGCAGCGTCGACCGGACTGTGGATACGCAGTATTTT. Its protein product is CASSVDRTVDTQYF. The J gene is TRBJ2-3, the V gene TRBV9; a possible D gene is TRBD2 (5 bases). CDR1 SGDLS and CDR2 YYNGEE come from the germline V gene. The V end was cut by 2 bases, the J end by 6 bases, with 13 bases between. The CDR3 is 14 residues long.

This clone was seen only a few times. The chain combines TRBV7-8 with TRBJ2-5; possibly TRBD1 or TRBD2 for D (5 bases each). Trimming pared 1 base from V and 0 bases from J, leaving 24 bases between. CDR1 and CDR2 (germline): SGHVS, FQNEAQ. CDR3 length: 20 amino acids. CDR3 amino acids: CASSLGPFLGDLRYQETQYF. The CDR3 bases are TGTGCCAGCAGCTTAGGTCCATTTTTGGGGGACCTTAGGTACCAAGAGACCCAGTACTTC.

The chain employs TRBV28 and TRBJ2-1; D perhaps matches TRBD1 (6 bases). The germline V gene encodes CDR1 MDHEN and CDR2 SYDVKM. The CDR3 extends over 13 amino acids. V dropped 6 bases and J dropped 10 bases, with 16 bases sitting between them. CDR3 sequence: CASSPLTGTEQFF. The CDR3 nucleotides are TGTGCCAGCAGCCCTCTTACAGGGACCGAGCAGTTCTTC.